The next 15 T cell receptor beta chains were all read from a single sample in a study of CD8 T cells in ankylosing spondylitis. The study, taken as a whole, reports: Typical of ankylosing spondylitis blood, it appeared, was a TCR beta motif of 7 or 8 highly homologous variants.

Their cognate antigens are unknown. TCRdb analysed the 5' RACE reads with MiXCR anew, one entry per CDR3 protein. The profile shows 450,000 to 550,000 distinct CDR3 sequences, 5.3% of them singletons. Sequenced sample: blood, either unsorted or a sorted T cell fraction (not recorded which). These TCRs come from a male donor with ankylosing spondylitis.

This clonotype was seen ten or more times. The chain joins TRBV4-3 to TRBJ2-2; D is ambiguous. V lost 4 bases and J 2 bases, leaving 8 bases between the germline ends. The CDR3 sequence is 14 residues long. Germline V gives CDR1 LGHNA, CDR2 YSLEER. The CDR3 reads CASSLADNTGELFF. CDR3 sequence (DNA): TGCGCCAGCAGCCTGGCTGATAACACCGGGGAGCTGTTTTTT.

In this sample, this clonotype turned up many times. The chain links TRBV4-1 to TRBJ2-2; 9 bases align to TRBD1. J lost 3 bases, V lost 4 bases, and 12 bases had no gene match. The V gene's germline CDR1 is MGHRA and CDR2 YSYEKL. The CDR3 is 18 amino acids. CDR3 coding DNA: TGCGCCAGCAGCCCTACCACATACCGGGACAGGGACACCGGGGAGCTGTTTTTT. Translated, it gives CASSPTTYRDRDTGELFF.

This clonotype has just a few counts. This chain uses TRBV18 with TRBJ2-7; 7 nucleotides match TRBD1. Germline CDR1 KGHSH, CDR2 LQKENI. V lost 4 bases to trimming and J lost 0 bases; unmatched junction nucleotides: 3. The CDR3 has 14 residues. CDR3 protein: CASSQGAGSYEQYF. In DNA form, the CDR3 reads TGTGCCAGCTCACAGGGGGCTGGCTCCTACGAGCAGTACTTC.

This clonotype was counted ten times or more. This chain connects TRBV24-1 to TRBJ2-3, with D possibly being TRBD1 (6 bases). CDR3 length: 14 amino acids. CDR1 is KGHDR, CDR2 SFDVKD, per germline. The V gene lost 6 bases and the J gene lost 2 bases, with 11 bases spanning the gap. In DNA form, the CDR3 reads TGTGCCACCAGTTCGGACAGCCACACAGATACGCAGTATTTT. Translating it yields CATSSDSHTDTQYF.

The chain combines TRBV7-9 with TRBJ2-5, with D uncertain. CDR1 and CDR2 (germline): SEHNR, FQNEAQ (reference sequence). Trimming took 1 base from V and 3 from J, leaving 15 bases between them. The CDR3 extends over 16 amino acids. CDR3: CASSLVLRSEEETQYF. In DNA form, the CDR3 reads TGTGCCAGCAGCTTAGTCCTCAGATCTGAGGAAGAGACCCAGTACTTC.

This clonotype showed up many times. This CDR3 is CASSLGVIAAYNEQFF. Here the CDR3 DNA reads TGCGCCAGCAGCTTGGGGGTAATAGCGGCTTACAATGAGCAGTTCTTC. The gene calls are TRBV5-1 and TRBJ2-1, with D perhaps matching TRBD2 (6 bases). Germline CDR1 SGHRS, CDR2 YFSETQ. The V and J ends lost 0 bases and 4 bases respectively, with 14 bases between them. This CDR3 contains 16 residues.

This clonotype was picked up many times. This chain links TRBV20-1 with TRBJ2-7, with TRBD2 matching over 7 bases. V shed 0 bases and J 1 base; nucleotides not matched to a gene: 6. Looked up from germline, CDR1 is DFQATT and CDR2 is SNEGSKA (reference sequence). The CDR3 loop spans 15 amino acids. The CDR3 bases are TGCAGTGCTAGAGAGCCCCTGGGACTATCCTACGAGCAGTACTTC. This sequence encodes CSAREPLGLSYEQYF.

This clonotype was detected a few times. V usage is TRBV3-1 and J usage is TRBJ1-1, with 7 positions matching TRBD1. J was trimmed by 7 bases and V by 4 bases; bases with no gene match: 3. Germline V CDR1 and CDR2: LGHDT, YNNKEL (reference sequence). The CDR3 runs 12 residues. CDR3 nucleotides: TGTGCCAGCAGCCCTTACAGGGGTGAAGCTTTCTTT. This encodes CASSPYRGEAFF.

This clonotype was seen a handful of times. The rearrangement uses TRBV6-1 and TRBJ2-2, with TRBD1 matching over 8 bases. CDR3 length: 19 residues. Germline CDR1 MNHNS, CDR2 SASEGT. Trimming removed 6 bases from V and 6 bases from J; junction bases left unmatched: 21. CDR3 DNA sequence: TGTGCCAGCAGGCCACCCCCAGGACATCGACAGGGGTACGCCGGGGAGCTGTTTTTT. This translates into CASRPPPGHRQGYAGELFF.

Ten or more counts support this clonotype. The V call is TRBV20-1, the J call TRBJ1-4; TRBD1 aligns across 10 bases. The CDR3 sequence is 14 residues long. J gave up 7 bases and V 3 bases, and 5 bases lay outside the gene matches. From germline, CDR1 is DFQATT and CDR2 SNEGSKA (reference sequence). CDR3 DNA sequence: TGCAGTGCTAGTTTCGGGACAGGGGCTGAAAAACTGTTTTTT. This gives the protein CSASFGTGAEKLFF.

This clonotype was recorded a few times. This CDR3 reads CSARQAGANYNEQFF. The CDR3 nucleotides read TGCAGTGCTAGACAGGCGGGAGCGAACTACAATGAGCAGTTCTTC. This sequence joins TRBV20-1 and TRBJ2-1, with 7 bases lining up with TRBD2. The CDR3 covers 15 residues. J lost 3 bases, V lost 2 bases, and 7 bases had no gene match. The germline gives CDR1 DFQATT, CDR2 SNEGSKA (reference sequence).

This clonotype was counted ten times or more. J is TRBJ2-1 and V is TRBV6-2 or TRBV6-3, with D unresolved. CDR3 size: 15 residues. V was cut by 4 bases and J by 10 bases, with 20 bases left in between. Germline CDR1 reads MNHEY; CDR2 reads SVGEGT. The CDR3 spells CASSFYMRPLGEQFF. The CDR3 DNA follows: TGTGCCAGCAGTTTTTATATGAGGCCCTTAGGGGAGCAGTTCTTC.

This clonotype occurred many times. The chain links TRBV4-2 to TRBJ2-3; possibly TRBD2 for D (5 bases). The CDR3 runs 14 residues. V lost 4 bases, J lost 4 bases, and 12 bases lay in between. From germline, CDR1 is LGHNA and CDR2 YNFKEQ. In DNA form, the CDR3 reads TGTGCCAGCAGCCCCCGGGGTTTCGCAGATACGCAGTATTTT. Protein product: CASSPRGFADTQYF.

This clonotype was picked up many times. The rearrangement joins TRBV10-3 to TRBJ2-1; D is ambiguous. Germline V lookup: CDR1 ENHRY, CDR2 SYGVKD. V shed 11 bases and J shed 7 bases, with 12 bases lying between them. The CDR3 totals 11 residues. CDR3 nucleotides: TGTGCCTCCCTCGAAGGGAATGAGCAGTTCTTC. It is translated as CASLEGNEQFF.

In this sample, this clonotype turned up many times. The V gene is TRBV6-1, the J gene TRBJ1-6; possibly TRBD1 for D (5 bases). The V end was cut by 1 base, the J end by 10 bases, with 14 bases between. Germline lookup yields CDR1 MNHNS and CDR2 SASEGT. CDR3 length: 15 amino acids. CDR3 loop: CASSEGGAGFSPLHF. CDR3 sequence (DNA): TGTGCCAGCAGTGAAGGAGGGGCAGGGTTCTCACCCCTCCACTTT.